Listed here is a single T cell receptor (beta chain). The data derive from a study of blood T cell repertoires in COVID-19. As for the study in general: The study drew acute and convalescent COVID-19 samples from the United States, Italy and Spain. PBMCs, B-cell-depleted T cells, or T cells provided the cDNA or gDNA that made up the material.

The CDR3 totals 16 residues. Germline CDR1 reads SNHLY; CDR2 reads FYNNEI. J lost 5 bases, V lost 4 bases, and 10 bases had no gene match. Authors' data handling: Amplification from reference gene primers served as the basis for estimated nucleated cell counts. Some clones are missing from TCRdb's copy, which holds only in-frame ones; the method was immunoSEQ multiplex PCR. V, J and clone size reflect that table, while D and trimming were determined from the DNA. The table has some 130,000 clones, under 80% seen once. The rearrangement links TRBV2 to TRBJ2-2; the match to TRBD1 covers 7 bases. The sequenced material came from peripheral blood. The source of this sequence is a man at least 80 years old with acute or convalescent COVID-19. Written as DNA, the CDR3 is TGTGCCAGCAGTGCATATATCGGGACAGAAACCGGGGAGCTGTTTTTT. Translating it yields CASSAYIGTETGELFF.